Listed below are T cell receptor beta chains from one sample, sequenced in a study of T cell responses to AZD1222 COVID-19 vaccine. Sequenced by immunoSEQ multiplex PCR; TCRdb stores in-frame clones only, minus some. There are some 97,000 clones in the sample; roughly 91% occur only once, and more than 1.5% lies in the top ten. Sequencing was performed on peripheral blood, taken on day 0 of AZD1222 vaccination. These receptors all stem from an adult in good health. The CDR3 runs from the conserved cysteine through the conserved F or W. Each record gives: CDR3 protein, D gene, V gene. The D gene is left open where the match is weak.

CDR3 protein: CASSPQGSTSYEQYF
D gene: .
V gene: TRBV7-8

CDR3 protein: CASKSLGSNQPQHF
D gene: .
V gene: TRBV2

CDR3 protein: CASIIRIGYTF
D gene: .
V gene: TRBV27

CDR3 protein: CASSIPGYTEAFF
D gene: .
V gene: TRBV19

CDR3 protein: CASSQTKSSYNSPLHF
D gene: .
V gene: TRBV28

CDR3 protein: CASSPGQAQGDGYTF
D gene: TRBD1
V gene: TRBV18

CDR3 protein: CASSDAKGQGPNQPQHF
D gene: TRBD1
V gene: TRBV6-4

CDR3 protein: CASSSGPGGQGNGNTIYF
D gene: .
V gene: TRBV5-4

CDR3 protein: CASSSGTGNSGYTF
D gene: TRBD1
V gene: TRBV27

CDR3 protein: CASSLAPGYEQFF
D gene: .
V gene: TRBV5-1

CDR3 protein: CASSQDRGYSPLHF
D gene: .
V gene: TRBV3-1/TRBV3-2